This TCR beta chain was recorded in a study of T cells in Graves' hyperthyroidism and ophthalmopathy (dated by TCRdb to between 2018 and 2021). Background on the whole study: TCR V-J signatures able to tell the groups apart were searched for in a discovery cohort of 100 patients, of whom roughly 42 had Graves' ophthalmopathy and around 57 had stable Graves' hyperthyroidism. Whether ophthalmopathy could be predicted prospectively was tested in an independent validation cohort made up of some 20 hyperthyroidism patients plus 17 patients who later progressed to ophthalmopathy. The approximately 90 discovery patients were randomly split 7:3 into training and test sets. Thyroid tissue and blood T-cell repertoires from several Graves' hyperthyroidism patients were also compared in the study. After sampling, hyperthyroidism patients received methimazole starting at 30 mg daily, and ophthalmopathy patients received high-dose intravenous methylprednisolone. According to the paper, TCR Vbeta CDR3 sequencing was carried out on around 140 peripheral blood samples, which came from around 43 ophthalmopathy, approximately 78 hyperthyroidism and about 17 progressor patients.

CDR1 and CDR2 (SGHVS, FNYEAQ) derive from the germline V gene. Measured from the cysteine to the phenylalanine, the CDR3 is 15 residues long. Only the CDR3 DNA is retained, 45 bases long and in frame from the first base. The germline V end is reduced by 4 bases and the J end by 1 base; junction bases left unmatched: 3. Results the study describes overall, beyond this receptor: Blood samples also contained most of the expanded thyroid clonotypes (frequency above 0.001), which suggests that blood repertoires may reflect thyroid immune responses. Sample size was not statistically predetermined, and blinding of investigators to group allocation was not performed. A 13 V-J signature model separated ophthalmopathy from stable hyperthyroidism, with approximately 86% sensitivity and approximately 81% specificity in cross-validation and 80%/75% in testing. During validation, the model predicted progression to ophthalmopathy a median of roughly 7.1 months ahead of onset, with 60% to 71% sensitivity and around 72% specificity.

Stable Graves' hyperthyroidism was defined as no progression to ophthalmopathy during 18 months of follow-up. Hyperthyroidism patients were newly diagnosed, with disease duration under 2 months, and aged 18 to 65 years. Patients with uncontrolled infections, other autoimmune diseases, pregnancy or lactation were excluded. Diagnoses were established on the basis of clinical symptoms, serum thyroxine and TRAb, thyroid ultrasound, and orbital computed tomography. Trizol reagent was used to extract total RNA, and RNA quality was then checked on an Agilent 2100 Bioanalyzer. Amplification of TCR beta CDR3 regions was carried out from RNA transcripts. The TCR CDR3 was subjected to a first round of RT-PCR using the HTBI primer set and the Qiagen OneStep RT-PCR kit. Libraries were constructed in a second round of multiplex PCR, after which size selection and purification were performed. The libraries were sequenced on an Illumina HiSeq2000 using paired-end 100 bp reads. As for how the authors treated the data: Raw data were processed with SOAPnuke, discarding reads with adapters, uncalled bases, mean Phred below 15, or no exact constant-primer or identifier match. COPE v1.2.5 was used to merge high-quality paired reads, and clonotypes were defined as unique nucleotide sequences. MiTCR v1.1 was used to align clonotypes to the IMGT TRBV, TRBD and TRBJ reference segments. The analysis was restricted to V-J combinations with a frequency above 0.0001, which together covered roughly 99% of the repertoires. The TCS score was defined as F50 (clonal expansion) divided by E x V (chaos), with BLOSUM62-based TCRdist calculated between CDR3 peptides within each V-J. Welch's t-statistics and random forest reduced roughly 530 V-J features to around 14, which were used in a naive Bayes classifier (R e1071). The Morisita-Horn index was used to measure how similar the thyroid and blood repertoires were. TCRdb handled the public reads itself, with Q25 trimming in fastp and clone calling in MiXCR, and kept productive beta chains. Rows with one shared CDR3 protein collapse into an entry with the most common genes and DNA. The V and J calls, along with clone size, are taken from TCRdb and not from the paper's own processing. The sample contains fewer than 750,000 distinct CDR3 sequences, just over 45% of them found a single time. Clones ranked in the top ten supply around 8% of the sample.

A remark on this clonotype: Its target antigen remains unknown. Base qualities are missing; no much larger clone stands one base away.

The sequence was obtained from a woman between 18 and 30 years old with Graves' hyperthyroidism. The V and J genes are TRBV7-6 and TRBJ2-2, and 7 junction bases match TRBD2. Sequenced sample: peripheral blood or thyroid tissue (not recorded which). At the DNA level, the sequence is TGTGCCAGCAGCTCTGGGAGGGAGAACACCGGGGAGCTGTTTTTT. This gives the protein CASSSGRENTGELFF.